This T cell receptor (beta chain) was identified during a study of T cells in Graves' hyperthyroidism and ophthalmopathy. In its sample, this clonotype was seen many times. What it binds is unknown. Study-level points and caveats: Blood held most thyroid clonotypes expanded above 0.001 frequency. In simple terms, a model built on 13 V-J features told ophthalmopathy apart from stable hyperthyroidism.

In patients aged 18 to 65, hyperthyroidism was newly diagnosed, with duration under 2 months. Diagnosis relied on clinical symptoms, serum thyroxine and TRAb, thyroid ultrasound and orbital computed tomography. Amplification yielded TCR beta CDR3 regions, with RNA transcripts as the source. HTBI primers were employed in a first-round RT-PCR of the TCR CDR3. TCRdb ran MiXCR on the multiplex PCR reads and lists one entry per CDR3 protein. The top ten hold roughly 8.2% of the sample, which has 250,000 to 300,000 distinct CDR3 sequences, about 13% seen once. This sequence originates from a woman aged 40 to 50 with Graves' hyperthyroidism. Sequencing was performed on blood.

The CDR3 nucleotides read TGTGCCAGCAGCTTAGACGGGGCTGCAGCCGTGGAGCTGTTTTTT. Translation: CASSLDGAAAVELFF. The chain links TRBV11-2 to TRBJ2-2; either TRBD1 or TRBD2 may supply D (5 bases each). Germline CDR1 SGHAT, CDR2 FQNNGV. V lost 0 bases and J lost 10, with 15 bases in between. CDR3 size: 15 residues. Variable domain in full (rest from reference TRBV11-2 and TRBJ2-2): EAGVAQSPRYKIIEKRQSVAFWCNPISGHATLYWYQQILGQGPKLLIQFQNNGVVDDSQLPKDRFSAERLKGVDSTLKIQPAKLEDSAVYLCASSLDGAAAVELFFGEGSRLTVL.